Listed here are 10 T cell receptor beta chains from one sample, sequenced in a study of CD8+CD57+ T cells in acquired aplastic anemia (dated by TCRdb to 2016 to 2019). Patients chosen for sequencing had shown expansion of CD8+CD57+ cells by flow cytometry. The sequencer listed for this sample is Illumina HiSeq 2000. Genomic DNA was used as template for profiling of TCR beta VDJ combinations and CDR3 sequences. TCRdb applied fastp at Q25 and MiXCR to the public reads, then kept only in-frame beta chains. Every CDR3 protein is listed once, alongside the most common genes and DNA of its rows. Within this sample are around 220,000 distinct CDR3 sequences, with roughly 45% of them counted one time only. The biggest ten clones account for 20% of the sample. Input material: sorted CD4+, CD8+, or CD8+CD57+ T cells (not recorded which) from PBMCs. The receptors come from a human donor with aplastic anemia.

The chain couples TRBV7-2 to TRBJ2-5; the D gene is possibly TRBD2 (6 bases). This CDR3 has 13 residues. V was clipped by 5 bases and J by 4 bases, with 11 bases between them. The germline gives CDR1 SGHTA, CDR2 FQGNSA. CDR3 bases: TGTGCCAGCAGCCCAAGGGGACTAGAGACCCAGTACTTC. Residues: CASSPRGLETQYF.

The rearrangement uses TRBV4-2 and TRBJ2-7; 7 nucleotides align to TRBD1. The CDR3 sequence is 14 residues long. With 1 base clipped from V and 2 bases from J, the junction kept 2 bases outside the gene matches. CDR1 LGHNA and CDR2 YNFKEQ come from the germline V gene. The CDR3 here is CASSQAGQAYEQYF. CDR3 in DNA: TGTGCCAGCAGCCAAGCCGGACAGGCCTACGAGCAGTACTTC.

This clonotype has a handful of counts. The gene calls are TRBV2 and TRBJ1-4; 7 nucleotides match TRBD1. Germline trimming cut 7 bases from V and 8 bases from J; bases unmatched to any gene: 13. CDR1 and CDR2 (germline): SNHLY, FYNNEI. The CDR3 runs to 15 residues. The CDR3 loop is CASTEEGGVLEKLFF. CDR3 DNA sequence: TGTGCCAGCACCGAAGAAGGGGGCGTATTAGAAAAACTGTTTTTT.

V usage is TRBV5-1 and J usage is TRBJ2-3; D is uncertain. From germline, CDR1 is SGHRS and CDR2 YFSETQ. This CDR3 comprises 13 residues. V was clipped by 4 bases and J by 0 bases, with 6 bases between them. Here the CDR3 DNA reads TGCGCCAGCAGCGTCAGAAGCACAGATACGCAGTATTTT. Encoded protein: CASSVRSTDTQYF.

This clonotype was seen more than once but under ten times. Compared with germline, one end of the junction differs, possibly owing to a read error. This chain links TRBV6-1 with TRBJ2-7, with unresolved D. Germline V gives CDR1 MNHNS, CDR2 SASEGT. The CDR3 sequence is 10 residues long. CDR3 protein: CASETYEQNF. The CDR3 DNA reads as TGTGCCAGCGAAACCTACGAGCAGAACTTC.

This clonotype was counted ten times or more. The chain carries TRBV5-4 and TRBJ2-7, with D tentatively TRBD1 or TRBD2 (7 bases each). V was cut by 2 bases and J by 9 bases, with 21 bases left in between. The V gene's germline CDR1 is SGHNT and CDR2 YYREEE (reference sequence). The CDR3 is made up of 15 amino acids. DNA of the CDR3: TGTGCCAGCAGCTTTGGAGGCCAGGGGGGGAATCGGCAGTACTTC. Its protein product is CASSFGGQGGNRQYF.

This clonotype was detected ten times or more. The chain uses TRBV6-1 and TRBJ1-2, with D possibly TRBD1 on 6 matching bases. Trimming took off 6 bases at V and 6 bases at J, with 14 bases between the two ends. Germline values: CDR1 MNHNS, CDR2 SASEGT. The CDR3 consists of 13 residues. The DNA of the CDR3 is TGTGCCAGCAGCCTGGACAGAGGTCATGGCTACACCTTC. Its protein is CASSLDRGHGYTF.

V usage is TRBV29-1 and J usage is TRBJ1-2, with a weak D call TRBD1 (5 bases). The V gene's germline CDR1 is SQVTM and CDR2 ANQGSEA. V was trimmed by 0 bases and J by 14 bases, leaving 25 bases between them. CDR3 length: 15 amino acids. As DNA, the CDR3 is TGCAGCGTTGAAGACTCGTCCTGGAGGTTGGGACGTAGGACCTTC. This gives the protein CSVEDSSWRLGRRTF. Full variable domain (rest looked up from reference TRBV29-1 and TRBJ1-2): SAVISQKPSRDICQRGTSLTIQCQVDSQVTMMFWYRQQPGQSLTLIATANQGSEATYESGFVIDKFPISRPNLTFSTLTVSNMSPEDSSIYLCSVEDSSWRLGRRTFGSGTRLTVV.

The sample holds many counts of this clonotype. The chain employs TRBV20-1 and TRBJ1-1; possibly TRBD1 for D (6 bases). Germline CDR1 is DFQATT and CDR2 is SNEGSKA (reference sequence). The CDR3 is 14 amino acids. V lost 5 bases to trimming and J lost 0 bases, with 13 bases between them. The CDR3 reads CSAPVQGLNTEAFF. The CDR3 DNA reads as TGCAGTGCTCCCGTACAGGGATTGAACACTGAAGCTTTCTTT.

The rearrangement joins TRBV7-9 to TRBJ2-3; 7 bases are shared with TRBD2. The CDR3 extends over 18 amino acids. The V gene's germline CDR1 is SEHNR and CDR2 FQNEAQ (reference sequence). V was pared by 5 bases and J by 1 base, with 15 bases of the junction left unmatched. CDR3 DNA: TGTGCCAGCAGCCCAGGTGTGCGCGGGAGCGTCGGCACAGATACGCAGTATTTT. Amino acids: CASSPGVRGSVGTDTQYF.